This T cell receptor beta chain was obtained from a study of blood T cell repertoires in COVID-19 (dated by TCRdb to the early 2020s). Context from the whole study: Samples from collaborators originated in the United States, Italy and Spain and spanned both the acute and convalescent phases of COVID-19. The material from the prospective study consisted of cDNA or gDNA derived from T cells, B-cell-depleted T cells, or PBMCs. Deeply sampled blood TCRbeta repertoires from subjects exposed to, actively infected with, or recovered from COVID-19 were included in the dataset. The repertoires were made available in a free public database intended to serve as a resource for research on the immune response to SARS-CoV-2. Samples were obtained from the ongoing ImmuneRACE study (first 160 participants) and from over 1,000 subjects provided by 6 global collaborators. The sample metadata nearly always contained a de-identified subject ID, COVID-19 status, age in years and sex. Where available, HLA class I and class II types were taken from metadata supplied by the sample provider and were not determined by assay-based typing.

V is cut by 4 bases and J by 0 bases, and the space between the germline ends is 17 bases. CDR1 and CDR2 (SGHNT, YYREEE) derive from the germline V gene (reference sequence). Including cysteine and phenylalanine, the CDR3 has 17 amino acids. Kept here is only the CDR3 DNA, which spans 51 bases and is read in frame from base 1. Turning to this clone: There is no known antigen for this receptor. Base qualities are not provided; no much larger clone lies one nucleotide away.

General conclusions and limits of the study: The quantity of clinical and demographic metadata differed by source and by participant and was supplied without curation.

The immunoSEQ Assay, a bias-controlled multiplex PCR, was used to amplify TCRbeta CDR3 regions from genomic DNA. For the original study's pipeline: The number of nucleated cells in each sample was estimated by amplification of reference gene primers within the assay. To quantify the absolute abundance of each unique TCRbeta CDR3 rearrangement, sequence reads were collapsed and filtered. Productive Simpson clonality was computed per sample as the square root of Simpson's diversity index over productive rearrangements. TCRdb's version of the immuneACCESS table is confined to in-frame rearrangements and falls short of the full clone set. An unresolved V gene accounts for under half of the shortfall where checked; the remainder is of unknown origin. The V and J calls and clone size are taken from that table; D and trimming were inferred from the DNA. Present in this sample are about 230,000 clones, roughly 89% of which were seen just once. The ten biggest clones cover roughly 4% of the sample.

Participants in the prospective study were enrolled through a virtual design, were aged about 18 to 100 years, and lived in fewer than 30 United States geographic areas. In the prospective study, participants were assigned to cohorts based on the clinical history participants reported in a screening survey and a study questionnaire. Each participant in the prospective study had whole blood, serum and a nasopharyngeal or oropharyngeal swab collected by mobile phlebotomists. Prospective study participants could optionally give additional blood draws and questionnaires over an approximately 2-month period. Prospective study blood samples were shipped either frozen or at room temperature before DNA extraction.

The receptor's source is a woman aged 30 to 39 with acute COVID-19. The rearranged chain carries TRBV5-4 and TRBJ1-3; the D segment could be TRBD1, given 6 matching bases. The sequenced sample consisted of PBMCs or T cells enriched from blood (not recorded which). Read as DNA, the sequence is TGTGCCAGCAGCCCGGCCGCGGGGGCCCGCTCTGGAAACACCATATATTTT. Translated, it reads CASSPAAGARSGNTIYF.